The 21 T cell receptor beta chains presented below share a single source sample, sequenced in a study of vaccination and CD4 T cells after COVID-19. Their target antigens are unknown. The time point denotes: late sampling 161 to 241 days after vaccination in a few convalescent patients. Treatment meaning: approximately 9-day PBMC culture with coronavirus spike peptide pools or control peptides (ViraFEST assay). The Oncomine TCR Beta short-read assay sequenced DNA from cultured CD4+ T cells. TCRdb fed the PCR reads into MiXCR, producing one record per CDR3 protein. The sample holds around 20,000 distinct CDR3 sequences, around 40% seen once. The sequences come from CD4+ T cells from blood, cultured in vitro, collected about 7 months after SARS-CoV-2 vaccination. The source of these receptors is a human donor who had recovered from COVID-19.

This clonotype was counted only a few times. The CDR3 loop is CASATEAFF. The CDR3 nucleotides are TGTGCCAGCGCAACTGAAGCTTTCTTT. This sequence joins TRBV6-1 and TRBJ1-1; D remains ambiguous. The V gene's germline CDR1 is MNHNS and CDR2 SASEGT. V was trimmed by 8 bases and J by 5 bases, leaving 3 bases between them. There are 9 residues in the CDR3.

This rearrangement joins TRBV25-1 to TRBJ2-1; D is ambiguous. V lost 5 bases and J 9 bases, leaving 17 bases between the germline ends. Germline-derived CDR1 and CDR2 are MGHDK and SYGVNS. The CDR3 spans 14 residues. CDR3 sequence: CASSPGLMEVEQFF. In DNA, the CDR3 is TGTGCCAGCAGTCCTGGCCTGATGGAAGTTGAGCAGTTCTTC.

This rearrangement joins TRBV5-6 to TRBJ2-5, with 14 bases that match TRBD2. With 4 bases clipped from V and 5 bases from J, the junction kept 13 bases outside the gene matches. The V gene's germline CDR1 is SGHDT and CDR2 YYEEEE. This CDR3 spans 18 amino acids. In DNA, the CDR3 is TGTGCCAGCAGCCCGAGGAGGACTAGCGGGAGGTTAGGGGAGACCCAGTACTTC. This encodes CASSPRRTSGRLGETQYF.

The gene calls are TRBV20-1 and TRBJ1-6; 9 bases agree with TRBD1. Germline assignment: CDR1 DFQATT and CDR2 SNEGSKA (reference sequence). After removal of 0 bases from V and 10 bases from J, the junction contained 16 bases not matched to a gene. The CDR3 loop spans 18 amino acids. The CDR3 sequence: CSARDPGFRTGEGSPLHF. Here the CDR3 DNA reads TGCAGTGCTAGAGATCCCGGTTTTCGGACAGGGGAAGGCTCACCCCTCCACTTT.

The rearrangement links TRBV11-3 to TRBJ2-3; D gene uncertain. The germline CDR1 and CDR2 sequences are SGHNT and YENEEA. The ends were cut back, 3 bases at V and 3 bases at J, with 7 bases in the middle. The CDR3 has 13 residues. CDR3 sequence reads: CASSFVRTDTQYF. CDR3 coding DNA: TGTGCCAGCAGCTTTGTACGGACAGATACGCAGTATTTT.

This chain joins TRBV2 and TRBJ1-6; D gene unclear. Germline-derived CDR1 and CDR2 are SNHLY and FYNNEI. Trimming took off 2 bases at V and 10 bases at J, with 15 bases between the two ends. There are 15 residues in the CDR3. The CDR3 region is CASSEFGVPRSPLHF. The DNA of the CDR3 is TGTGCCAGCAGTGAATTTGGGGTCCCGCGGTCACCCCTCCACTTT.

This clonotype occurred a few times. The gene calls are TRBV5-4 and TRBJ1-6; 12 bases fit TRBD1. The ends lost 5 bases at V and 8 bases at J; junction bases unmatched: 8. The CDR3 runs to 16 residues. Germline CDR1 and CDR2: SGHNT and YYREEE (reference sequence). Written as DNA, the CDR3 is TGTGCCAGCAGGCGGACCGGGACAGGGGGCGATTCACCCCTCCACTTT. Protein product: CASRRTGTGGDSPLHF. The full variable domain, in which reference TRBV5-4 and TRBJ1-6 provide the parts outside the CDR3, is ETGVTQSPTHLIKTRGQQVTLRCSSQSGHNTVSWYQQALGQGPQFIFQYYREEENGRGNFPPRFSGLQFPNYSSELNVNALELDDSALYLCASRRTGTGGDSPLHFGNGTRLTVT.

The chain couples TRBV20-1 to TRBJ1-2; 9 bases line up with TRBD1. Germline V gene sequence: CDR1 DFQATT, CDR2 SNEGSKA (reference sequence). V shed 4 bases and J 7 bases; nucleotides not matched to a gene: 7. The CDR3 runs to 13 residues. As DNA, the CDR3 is TGCAGTGCTACCAAACAGGGGGCGGGTGGCTACACCTTC. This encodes CSATKQGAGGYTF.

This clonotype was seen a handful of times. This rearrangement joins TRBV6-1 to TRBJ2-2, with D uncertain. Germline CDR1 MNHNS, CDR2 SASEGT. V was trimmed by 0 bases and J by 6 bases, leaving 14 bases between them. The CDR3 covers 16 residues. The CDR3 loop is CASSEAYGVRSGELFF. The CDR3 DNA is TGTGCCAGCAGTGAAGCGTACGGCGTACGTTCCGGGGAGCTGTTTTTT.

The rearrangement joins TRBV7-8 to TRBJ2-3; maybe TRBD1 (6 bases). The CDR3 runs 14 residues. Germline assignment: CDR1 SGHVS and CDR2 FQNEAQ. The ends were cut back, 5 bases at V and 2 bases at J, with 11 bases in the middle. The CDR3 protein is CASSHRVPTDTQYF. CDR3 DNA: TGTGCCAGCAGCCACAGGGTACCCACAGATACGCAGTATTTT. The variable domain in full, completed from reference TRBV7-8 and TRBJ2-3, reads GAGVSQSPRYKVAKRGQDVALRCDPISGHVSLFWYQQALGQGPEFLTYFQNEAQLDKSGLPSDRFFAERPEGSVSTLKIQRTQQEDSAVYLCASSHRVPTDTQYFGPGTRLTVL.

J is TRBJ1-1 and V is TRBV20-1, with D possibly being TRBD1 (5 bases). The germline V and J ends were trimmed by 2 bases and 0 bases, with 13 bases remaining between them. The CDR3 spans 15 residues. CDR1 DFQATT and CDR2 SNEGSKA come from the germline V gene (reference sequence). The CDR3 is CSARQTGTVNTEAFF. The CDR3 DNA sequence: TGCAGTGCTAGACAGACCGGGACCGTGAACACTGAAGCTTTCTTT.

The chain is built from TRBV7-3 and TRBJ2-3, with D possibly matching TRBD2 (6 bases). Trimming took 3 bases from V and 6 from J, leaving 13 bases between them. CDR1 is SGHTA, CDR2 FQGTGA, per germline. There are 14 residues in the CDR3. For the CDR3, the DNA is TGTGCCAGCAGCTTGTCACTAGCTGGGGATACGCAGTATTTT. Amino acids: CASSLSLAGDTQYF.

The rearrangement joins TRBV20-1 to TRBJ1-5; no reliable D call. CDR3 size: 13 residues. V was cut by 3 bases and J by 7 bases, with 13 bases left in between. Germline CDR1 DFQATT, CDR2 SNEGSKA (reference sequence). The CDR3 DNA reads TGCAGTGCTAGGGTCAGCCTGTCCCAGCCCCAGCATTTT. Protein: CSARVSLSQPQHF.

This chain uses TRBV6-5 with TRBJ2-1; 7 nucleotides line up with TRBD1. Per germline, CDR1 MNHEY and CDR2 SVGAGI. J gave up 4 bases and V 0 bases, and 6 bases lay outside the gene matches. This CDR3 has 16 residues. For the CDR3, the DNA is TGTGCCAGCAGTTACTCGGGTCAGGGGGTTTACAATGAGCAGTTCTTC. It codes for CASSYSGQGVYNEQFF.

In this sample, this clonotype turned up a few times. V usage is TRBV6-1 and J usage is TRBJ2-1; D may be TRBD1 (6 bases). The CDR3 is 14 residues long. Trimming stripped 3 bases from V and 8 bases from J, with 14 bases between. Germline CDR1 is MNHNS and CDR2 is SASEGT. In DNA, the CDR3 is TGTGCCAGCAGTGACCAGGGGTTCGACGATGAGCAGTTCTTC. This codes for CASSDQGFDDEQFF.

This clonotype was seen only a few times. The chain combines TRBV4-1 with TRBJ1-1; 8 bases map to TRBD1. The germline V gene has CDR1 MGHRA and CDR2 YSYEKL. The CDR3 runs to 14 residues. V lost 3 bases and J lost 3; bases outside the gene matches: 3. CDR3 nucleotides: TGCGCCAGCAGCCACCGACAGGGGCACACTGAAGCTTTCTTT. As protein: CASSHRQGHTEAFF.

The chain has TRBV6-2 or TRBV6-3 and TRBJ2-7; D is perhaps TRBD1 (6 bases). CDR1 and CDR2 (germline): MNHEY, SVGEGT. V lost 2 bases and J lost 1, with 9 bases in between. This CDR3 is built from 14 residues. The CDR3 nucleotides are TGTGCCAGCAGTTACGATCAGGGGTCCTACGAGCAGTACTTC. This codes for CASSYDQGSYEQYF.

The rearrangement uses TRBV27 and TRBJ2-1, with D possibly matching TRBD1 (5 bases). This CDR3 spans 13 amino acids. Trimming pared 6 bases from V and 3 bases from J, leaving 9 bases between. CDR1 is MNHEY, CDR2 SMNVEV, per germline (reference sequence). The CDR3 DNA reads TGTGCCAGCAGCGACAGTTACTACAATGAGCAGTTCTTC. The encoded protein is CASSDSYYNEQFF.

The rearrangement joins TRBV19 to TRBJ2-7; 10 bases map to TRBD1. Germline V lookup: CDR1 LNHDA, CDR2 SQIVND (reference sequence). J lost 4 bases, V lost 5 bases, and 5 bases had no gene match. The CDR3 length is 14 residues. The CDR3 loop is CASSRDRGYYEQYF. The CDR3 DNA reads TGTGCCAGTAGTCGGGACAGGGGTTATTACGAGCAGTACTTC.

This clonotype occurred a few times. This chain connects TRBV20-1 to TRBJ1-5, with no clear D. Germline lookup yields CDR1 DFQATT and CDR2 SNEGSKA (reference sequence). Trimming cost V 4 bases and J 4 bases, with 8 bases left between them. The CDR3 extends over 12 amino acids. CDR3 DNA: TGCAGTGCTAAAGGGTCTAATCAGCCCCAGCATTTT. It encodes CSAKGSNQPQHF.

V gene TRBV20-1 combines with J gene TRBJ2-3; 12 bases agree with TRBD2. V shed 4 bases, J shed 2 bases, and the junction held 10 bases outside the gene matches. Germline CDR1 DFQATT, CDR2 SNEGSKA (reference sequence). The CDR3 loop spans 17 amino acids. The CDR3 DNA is TGCAGTGCTAATTCCCCGACTAGCGGGAGACTCACAGATACGCAGTATTTT. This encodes CSANSPTSGRLTDTQYF.